The T cell receptor beta chain under discussion was sequenced for a study of T cells in localized non-small cell lung cancer. Germline V lookup: CDR1 SGHAT, CDR2 FQDESV (reference sequence). This CDR3 has 11 amino acids. V shed 6 bases and J shed 5 bases, with 7 bases lying between them. Produced via immunoSEQ multiplex PCR; TCRdb's table is partial and in-frame only. The profile shows about 59,000 clones, over 85% of them singletons. The chain is built from TRBV11-1 and TRBJ1-1; D is undetermined. This specimen consisted of peripheral blood, obtained before any cancer treatment. The clonotype was recovered from a man between 40 and 75 years old with stage I squamous cell lung carcinoma. The CDR3 DNA reads as TGTGCCAGCAGACTTGGGACTGAAGCTTTCTTT. This gives the protein CASRLGTEAFF. Based on the CDR3 plus reference TRBV11-1 and TRBJ1-1, the full variable domain is EAEVAQSPRYKITEKSQAVAFWCDPISGHATLYWYRQILGQGPELLVQFQDESVVDDSQLPKDRFSAERLKGVDSTLKIQPAELGDSAMYLCASRLGTEAFFGQGTRLTVV.